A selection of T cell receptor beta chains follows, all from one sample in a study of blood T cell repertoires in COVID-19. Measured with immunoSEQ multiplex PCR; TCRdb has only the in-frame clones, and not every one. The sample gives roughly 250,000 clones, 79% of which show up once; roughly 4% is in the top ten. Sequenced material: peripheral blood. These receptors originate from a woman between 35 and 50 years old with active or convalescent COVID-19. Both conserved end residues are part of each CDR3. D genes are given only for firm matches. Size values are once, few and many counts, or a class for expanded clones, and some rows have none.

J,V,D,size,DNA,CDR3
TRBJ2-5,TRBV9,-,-,TGTGCCAGCAGCTCCCAAGCGGGCCAAGCTGGGGAGACCCAGTACTTC,CASSSQAGQAGETQYF
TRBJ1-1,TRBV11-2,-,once,TGTGCCAGCAGCCCTCAGACAGTGAACACTGAAGCTTTCTTT,CASSPQTVNTEAFF
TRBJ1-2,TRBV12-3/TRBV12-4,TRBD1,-,TGTGCCAGCAGGCTTACTGACAGGGCGGCCACCTTC,CASRLTDRAATF
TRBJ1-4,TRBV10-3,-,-,TGTGCCACCCGCCGGGACAATTTTTCTAATGAAAAACTGTTTTTT,CATRRDNFSNEKLFF
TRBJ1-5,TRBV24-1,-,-,TGTGCCACCAGTGATTTGAGCCGGGATCAGCCCCAGCATTTT,CATSDLSRDQPQHF
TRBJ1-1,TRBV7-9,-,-,TGTGCCAGCAGCTTAGAAGAGCCGACTGAAGCTTTCTTT,CASSLEEPTEAFF
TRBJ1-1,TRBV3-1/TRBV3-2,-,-,TGTGCCAGCAGCCAAGGAACAGGGAAGATGAACACTGAAGCTTTCTTT,CASSQGTGKMNTEAFF
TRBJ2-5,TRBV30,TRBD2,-,TGTGCCTGGAGTGGCCCAGCGGGGGTTTCAGAGACCCAGTACTTC,CAWSGPAGVSETQYF
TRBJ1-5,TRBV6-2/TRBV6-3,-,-,TGTGCCAGCACCCCTGGGCAGGGGAATCAGCCCCAGCATTTT,CASTPGQGNQPQHF
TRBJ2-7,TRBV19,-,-,TGTGCCAGTAGTTCGAGAGGACTGGGGGAGCAGTACTTC,CASSSRGLGEQYF
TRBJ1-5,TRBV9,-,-,TGTGCCAGCAGCCTACAGGGATATCAGCCCCAGCATTTT,CASSLQGYQPQHF
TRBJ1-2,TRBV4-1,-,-,TGCGCCAGCAGCGAAATTGGGGGGAAGAACTATGGCTACACCTTC,CASSEIGGKNYGYTF
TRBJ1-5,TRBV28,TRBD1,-,TGTGCCAGCAGTTTGAGGGACAGCCATAGCAATCAGCCCCAGCATTTT,CASSLRDSHSNQPQHF
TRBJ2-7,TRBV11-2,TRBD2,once,TGTGCCACCTTCGGGGGGGGTTCGTACGAGCAGTACTTC,CATFGGGSYEQYF
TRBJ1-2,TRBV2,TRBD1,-,TGTGCCAGCCGGGACAGGGATCGGTATGGCTACACCTTC,CASRDRDRYGYTF
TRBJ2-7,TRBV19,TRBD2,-,TGTGCCAGTAGTATGGGGACTAGCGGGGCCATTGTTGAGCAGTACTTC,CASSMGTSGAIVEQYF
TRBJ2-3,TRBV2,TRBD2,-,TGTGCCAGCAGTGAGCTCGGACTAGCGTTAACAGATACGCAGTATTTT,CASSELGLALTDTQYF
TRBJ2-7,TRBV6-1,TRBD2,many,TGTGCCAGCAGTGAGTCTAGCGGGGGAGTCTACGAGCAGTACTTC,CASSESSGGVYEQYF
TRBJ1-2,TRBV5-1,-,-,TGCGCCAGCAGCGAAACGGGGGACTATGGCTACACCTTC,CASSETGDYGYTF
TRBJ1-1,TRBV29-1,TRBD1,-,TGCAGCGCCCGGGACAGGCCTCTCAACACTGAAGCTTTCTTT,CSARDRPLNTEAFF
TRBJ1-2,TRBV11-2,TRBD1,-,TGTGCCAGCAGCTTAGGGACTGGACAGGACTATGGCTACACCTTC,CASSLGTGQDYGYTF
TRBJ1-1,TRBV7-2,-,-,TGTGCCAGCAGCTTGCGAGGAGGGATGAACACTGAAGCTTTCTTT,CASSLRGGMNTEAFF
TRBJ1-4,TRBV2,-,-,TGTGCCAGCAGTGAAGGTCAGGGAGGGGATCTTGATGAAAAACTGTTTTTT,CASSEGQGGDLDEKLFF
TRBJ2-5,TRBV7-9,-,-,TGTGCCAGCAGTTCACGTGAAGGGGGACAAGAGACCCAGTACTTC,CASSSREGGQETQYF
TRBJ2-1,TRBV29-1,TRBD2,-,TGCAGCGTTGTCCCCACGGGGGGTGAGCAGTTCTTC,CSVVPTGGEQFF
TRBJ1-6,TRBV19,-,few,TGTGCCAGTAGTATAAGTGACAGCTGGGATTCACCCCTCCACTTT,CASSISDSWDSPLHF
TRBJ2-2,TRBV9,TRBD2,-,TGTGCCAGCAGCGTAGGGGGTAGCGGGGGTCGCACCGGGGAGCTGTTTTTT,CASSVGGSGGRTGELFF
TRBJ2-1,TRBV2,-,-,TGTGCCAGCAGGGAGATCGGTGAGCAGTTCTTC,CASREIGEQFF
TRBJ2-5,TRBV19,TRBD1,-,TGTGCCAGTAAGGAGGGACAGGGGCGACTCAAAGAGACCCAGTACTTC,CASKEGQGRLKETQYF
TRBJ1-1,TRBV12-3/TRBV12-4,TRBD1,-,TGTGCCAGCAGTCCAGGACAGGGGGCATGGGCTTTCTTT,CASSPGQGAWAFF
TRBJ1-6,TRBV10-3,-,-,TGTGCCATCAGTGAGTCAAGAGCGGGGTTACGTTCACCCCTCCACTTT,CAISESRAGLRSPLHF
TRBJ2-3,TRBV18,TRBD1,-,TGTGCCAGCTCACCGTTACCGGGACAGGGCGCAGATACGCAGTATTTT,CASSPLPGQGADTQYF
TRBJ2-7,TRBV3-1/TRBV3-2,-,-,TGTGCCAGCAGCACGACCCGGGGGTCCTCCTACGAGCAGTACTTC,CASSTTRGSSYEQYF
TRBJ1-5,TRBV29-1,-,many,TGCAGCGTTACTATGGGCGGGAATCAGCCCCAGCATTTT,CSVTMGGNQPQHF
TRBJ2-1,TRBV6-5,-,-,TGTGCCAGCGTCGTCAGGCGTACCAACAATGAGCAGTTCTTC,CASVVRRTNNEQFF
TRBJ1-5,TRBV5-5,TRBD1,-,TGTGCCAGCAGCCTAAGGGGGCGCGCCGGGCAGCCCCAGCATTTT,CASSLRGRAGQPQHF
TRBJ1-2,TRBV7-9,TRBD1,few,TGTGCCAGCAGCTTGTCGGGACAGGGAATAGGAGGCTACACCTTC,CASSLSGQGIGGYTF
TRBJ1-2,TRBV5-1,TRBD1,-,TGCGCCAGCAGCCCGGGACAGGGTCTCTATGGCTACACCTTC,CASSPGQGLYGYTF
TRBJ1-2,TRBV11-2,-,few,TGTGCCAGCAGCTTAGATCTTGGAGGAGGGATCTATGGCTACACCTTC,CASSLDLGGGIYGYTF
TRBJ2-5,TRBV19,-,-,TGTGCCAGTAGCCCGGACAAGCAAGAGACCCAGTACTTC,CASSPDKQETQYF
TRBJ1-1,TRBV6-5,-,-,TGTGCCAGCAGTTACCAACTGCACACTGAAGCTTTCTTT,CASSYQLHTEAFF
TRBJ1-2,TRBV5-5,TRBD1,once,TGTGCCAGCAGTTCCGGGACAGGGGGGTTGAACTATGGCTACACCTTC,CASSSGTGGLNYGYTF
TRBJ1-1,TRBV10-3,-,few,TGTGCCATCAGTGAGCAGACTGAAGCTTTCTTT,CAISEQTEAFF
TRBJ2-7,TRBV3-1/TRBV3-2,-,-,TGTGCCAGCAGCCAACAATGGCAGGGCACCTACGAGCAGTACTTC,CASSQQWQGTYEQYF